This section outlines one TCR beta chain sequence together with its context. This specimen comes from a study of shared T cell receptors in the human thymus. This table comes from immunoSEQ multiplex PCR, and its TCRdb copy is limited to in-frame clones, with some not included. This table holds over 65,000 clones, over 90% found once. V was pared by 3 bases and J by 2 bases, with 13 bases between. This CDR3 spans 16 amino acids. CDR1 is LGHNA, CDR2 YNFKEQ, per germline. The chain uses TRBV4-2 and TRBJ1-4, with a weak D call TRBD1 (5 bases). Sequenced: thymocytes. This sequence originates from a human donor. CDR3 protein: CASSQGDQVTNEKLFF. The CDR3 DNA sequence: TGTGCCAGCAGCCAGGGGGATCAGGTTACTAATGAAAAACTGTTTTTT.